The rows below give T cell receptor beta chains drawn from one sample of a study of beta chain features in type 1 diabetes. Profiling relied on immunoSEQ multiplex PCR, and the TCRdb table lists in-frame clones only, not all of them. This table has roughly 400,000 clones, around 16% appearing once. The sequenced sample consisted of naive CD4+ T cells from blood. The source is a woman under 30 in good health. CDR3s include the opening cysteine and the closing phenylalanine or tryptophan.

cdr3_aa: CASGGARHNEQFF
v_call: TRBV12-5
j_call: TRBJ2-1

cdr3_aa: CASSNRAYEQYF
v_call: TRBV5-4
j_call: TRBJ2-7

cdr3_aa: CSAGGLAKNIQYF
v_call: TRBV29-1
j_call: TRBJ2-4

cdr3_aa: CASSLRGSSGLPGELFF
v_call: TRBV5-1
j_call: TRBJ2-2

cdr3_aa: CASSPHRREETQYF
v_call: TRBV9
j_call: TRBJ2-5

cdr3_aa: CASSLNRSPYEQYF
v_call: TRBV5-1
j_call: TRBJ2-7

cdr3_aa: CAWSVLAGTSGANVLTF
v_call: TRBV30
j_call: TRBJ2-6

cdr3_aa: CASSYNYPGEYGYTF
v_call: TRBV6-5
j_call: TRBJ1-2

cdr3_aa: CASRQGAGTEAFF
v_call: TRBV25-1
j_call: TRBJ1-1

cdr3_aa: CAFWRTSGLNEQFF
v_call: TRBV30
j_call: TRBJ2-1

cdr3_aa: CASSEGLAVYEQYF
v_call: TRBV7-9
j_call: TRBJ2-7

cdr3_aa: CASSPLAGGGNEQFF
v_call: TRBV18
j_call: TRBJ2-1

cdr3_aa: CASSTRQTGLSGAFF
v_call: TRBV5-6
j_call: TRBJ1-1

cdr3_aa: CASSEQGAGYNEQFF
v_call: TRBV7-6
j_call: TRBJ2-1